This T cell receptor (beta chain) was sequenced during a study of identical twins. General study findings and limits: The degree of excess twin sharing was weaker in beta out-of-frame sequences. Beta clonotypes that were abundant in cord blood contained fewer insertions, a pattern absent from memory repertoires.

The ends were cut back, 6 bases at V and 3 bases at J, with 5 bases in the middle. Germline V CDR1 and CDR2: MNHNS, SASEGT. This CDR3 has 11 amino acids. The authors used template switching to add a universal primer site and gave cDNA unique molecular identifiers. TCRdb ran MiXCR on the 5' RACE reads and lists one entry per CDR3 protein. The table has 220,000 or so distinct CDR3 sequences, about 7% seen once. The table lists this clonotype with a few counts. The antigen remains undetermined. The same data also went into a second study, on yellow fever vaccine responses in identical twins. Per that study: Twins' vaccine T cell response reportedly seemed partly convergent, partly personalized.

Sequencing was carried out using memory (CD45RO+) T cells sorted from blood. The source is a woman between 18 and 29 years old in good health. The chain links TRBV6-1 to TRBJ2-5; D call uncertain. CDR3 in amino acids: CASRWEETQYF. The DNA of the CDR3 is TGTGCCAGCAGGTGGGAAGAGACCCAGTACTTC.